This is a list of T cell receptor beta chains from one sample in a study of T-cell memory formation after mild COVID-19. Each CDR3 protein gets one entry after TCRdb re-called the 5' RACE reads with MiXCR. The sample lists 150,000 to 200,000 distinct CDR3 sequences; around 30% were seen once. The sample was PBMCs or a T cell subset sorted from them (not recorded which). These receptors all stem from an adult woman who had mild COVID-19 (a few samples of this study predate the infection). Cell type and time point are not known. CDR3s include the opening cysteine and the closing phenylalanine or tryptophan. The order of the fields is J gene, V gene, D gene, CDR3 protein. The D gene is left open where the match is weak.

j_call: TRBJ1-5
v_call: TRBV29-1
d_call: -
cdr3_aa: CSVGGGSNQPQHF

j_call: TRBJ2-3
v_call: TRBV7-4
d_call: TRBD1
cdr3_aa: CASSSRQGAVTDTQYF

j_call: TRBJ2-2
v_call: TRBV4-2
d_call: TRBD2
cdr3_aa: CASSPATSGRGGGELFF

j_call: TRBJ2-7
v_call: TRBV28
d_call: -
cdr3_aa: CASSLPTGQYF

j_call: TRBJ2-3
v_call: TRBV5-1
d_call: -
cdr3_aa: CASSLVDNTDTQYF

j_call: TRBJ2-2
v_call: TRBV7-3
d_call: -
cdr3_aa: CASSNPGNTGELFF

j_call: TRBJ1-2
v_call: TRBV3-1
d_call: -
cdr3_aa: CASSQAGDYGYTF

j_call: TRBJ1-2
v_call: TRBV7-2
d_call: TRBD1
cdr3_aa: CASSLGDRGLATYGYTF

j_call: TRBJ1-1
v_call: TRBV12-3/TRBV12-4
d_call: -
cdr3_aa: CASSLGHPWEAFF

j_call: TRBJ2-5
v_call: TRBV7-2
d_call: TRBD2
cdr3_aa: CASSWTSGGLRETQYF

j_call: TRBJ2-2
v_call: TRBV28
d_call: -
cdr3_aa: CASERADGELFF

j_call: TRBJ1-4
v_call: TRBV12-3/TRBV12-4
d_call: TRBD1
cdr3_aa: CASSRTGGLYEKLFF

j_call: TRBJ2-3
v_call: TRBV29-1
d_call: TRBD2
cdr3_aa: CSVVLAGGPTDTQYF

j_call: TRBJ2-2
v_call: TRBV7-9
d_call: -
cdr3_aa: CASSLAPNRNPGELFF

j_call: TRBJ2-1
v_call: TRBV5-1
d_call: -
cdr3_aa: CASSFVWPVVFF

j_call: TRBJ2-1
v_call: TRBV21-1
d_call: -
cdr3_aa: CASSKSLAEYNEQFF

j_call: TRBJ2-3
v_call: TRBV15
d_call: -
cdr3_aa: CATSRDYRREAQYF

j_call: TRBJ2-5
v_call: TRBV9
d_call: -
cdr3_aa: CASSVGFKVNQETQYF

j_call: TRBJ2-6
v_call: TRBV6-5
d_call: -
cdr3_aa: CASRRQPAHSGANVLTF

j_call: TRBJ1-1
v_call: TRBV5-1
d_call: -
cdr3_aa: CASSLAGTLNTESFF

j_call: TRBJ1-5
v_call: TRBV27
d_call: TRBD1
cdr3_aa: CASSLGTGSNQPQHF

j_call: TRBJ2-5
v_call: TRBV7-7
d_call: -
cdr3_aa: CASSSSGTSETQYF

j_call: TRBJ2-3
v_call: TRBV7-9
d_call: -
cdr3_aa: CASSSAPDTDTQYF

j_call: TRBJ2-7
v_call: TRBV18
d_call: TRBD1
cdr3_aa: CASSPRDSPGVEQYF

j_call: TRBJ2-1
v_call: TRBV5-6
d_call: TRBD1
cdr3_aa: CASSWGTGSYNEQFF

j_call: TRBJ1-2
v_call: TRBV7-9
d_call: -
cdr3_aa: CASSSTQQAYYGYTF

j_call: TRBJ2-7
v_call: TRBV5-1
d_call: -
cdr3_aa: CASSLAASASYEQYF

j_call: TRBJ2-7
v_call: TRBV4-1
d_call: TRBD2
cdr3_aa: CASSQALAGGHYEQYF

j_call: TRBJ1-2
v_call: TRBV20-1
d_call: -
cdr3_aa: CSAHLQKTGHERYGYTF

j_call: TRBJ2-1
v_call: TRBV12-3/TRBV12-4
d_call: TRBD2
cdr3_aa: CASSFGFGEGHEQFF

j_call: TRBJ1-3
v_call: TRBV7-8
d_call: -
cdr3_aa: CASSLFGPDSYSGNTIYF

j_call: TRBJ2-5
v_call: TRBV7-8
d_call: TRBD2
cdr3_aa: CASRPIAGRGETQYF

j_call: TRBJ2-6
v_call: TRBV4-3
d_call: -
cdr3_aa: CASSQDRHGSGANVLTF

j_call: TRBJ1-1
v_call: TRBV5-1
d_call: -
cdr3_aa: CASSPWTLGTEAFF

j_call: TRBJ2-3
v_call: TRBV20-1
d_call: -
cdr3_aa: CSASRTDTQYF

j_call: TRBJ2-1
v_call: TRBV14
d_call: TRBD2
cdr3_aa: CASSQGGGISYNEQFF

j_call: TRBJ1-1
v_call: TRBV29-1
d_call: -
cdr3_aa: CSATTGATEAFF

j_call: TRBJ2-1
v_call: TRBV19
d_call: TRBD1
cdr3_aa: CASSLLDRVGNEQFF

j_call: TRBJ1-1
v_call: TRBV11-2
d_call: -
cdr3_aa: CASSFRDLNTEAFF

j_call: TRBJ1-2
v_call: TRBV7-9
d_call: -
cdr3_aa: CASSSWTDLYGYTF

j_call: TRBJ2-7
v_call: TRBV2
d_call: TRBD1
cdr3_aa: CASSGTERHEQYF

j_call: TRBJ1-6
v_call: TRBV27
d_call: -
cdr3_aa: CASTLRGGGSPLHF

j_call: TRBJ1-1
v_call: TRBV7-2
d_call: -
cdr3_aa: CASSLVRQAFF

j_call: TRBJ2-3
v_call: TRBV4-3
d_call: TRBD2
cdr3_aa: CASSQDRASGSSTDTQYF